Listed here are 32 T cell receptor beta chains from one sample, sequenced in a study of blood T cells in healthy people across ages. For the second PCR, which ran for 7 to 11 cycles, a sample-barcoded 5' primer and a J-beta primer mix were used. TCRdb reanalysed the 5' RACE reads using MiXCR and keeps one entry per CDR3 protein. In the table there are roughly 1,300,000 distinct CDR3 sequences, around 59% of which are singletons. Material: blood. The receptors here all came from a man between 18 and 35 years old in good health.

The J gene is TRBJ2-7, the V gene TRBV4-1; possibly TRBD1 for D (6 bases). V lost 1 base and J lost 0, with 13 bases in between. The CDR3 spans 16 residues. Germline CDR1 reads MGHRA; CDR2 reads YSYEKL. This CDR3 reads CASSQVLGGSSYEQYF. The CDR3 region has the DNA TGCGCCAGCAGCCAAGTTCTAGGGGGTTCCTCCTACGAGCAGTACTTC.

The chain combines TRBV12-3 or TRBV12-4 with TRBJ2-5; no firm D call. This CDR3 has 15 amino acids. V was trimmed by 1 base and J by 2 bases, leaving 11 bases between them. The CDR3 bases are TGTGCCAGCAGTTTAGGCAGGTTGGGGCAAGAGACCCAGTACTTC. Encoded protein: CASSLGRLGQETQYF.

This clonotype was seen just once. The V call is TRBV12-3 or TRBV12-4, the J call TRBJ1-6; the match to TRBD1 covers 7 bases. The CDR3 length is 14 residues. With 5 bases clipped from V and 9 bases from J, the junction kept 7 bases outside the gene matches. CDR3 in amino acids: CASSRQGGSSPLHF. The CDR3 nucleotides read TGTGCCAGCAGTCGACAGGGCGGTTCTTCACCCCTCCACTTT.

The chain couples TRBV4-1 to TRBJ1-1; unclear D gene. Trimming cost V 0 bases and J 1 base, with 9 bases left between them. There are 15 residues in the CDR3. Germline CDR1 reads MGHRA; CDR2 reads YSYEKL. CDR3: CASSQDTRRNTEAFF. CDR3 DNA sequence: TGCGCCAGCAGCCAAGATACCAGGAGGAACACTGAAGCTTTCTTT.

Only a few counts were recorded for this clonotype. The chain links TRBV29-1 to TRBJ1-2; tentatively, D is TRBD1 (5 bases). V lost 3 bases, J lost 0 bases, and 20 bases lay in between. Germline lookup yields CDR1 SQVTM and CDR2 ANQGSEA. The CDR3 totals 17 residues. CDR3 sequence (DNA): TGCAGCGTTGATAGGTTCGGTGAGGGGCAAGCTAACTATGGCTACACCTTC. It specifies CSVDRFGEGQANYGYTF.

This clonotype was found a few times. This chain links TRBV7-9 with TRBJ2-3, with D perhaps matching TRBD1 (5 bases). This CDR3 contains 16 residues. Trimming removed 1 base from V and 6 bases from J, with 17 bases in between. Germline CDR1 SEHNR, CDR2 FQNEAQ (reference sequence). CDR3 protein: CASSLERTPGSDTQYF. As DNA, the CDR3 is TGTGCCAGCAGCTTAGAGAGGACCCCAGGGTCTGATACGCAGTATTTT. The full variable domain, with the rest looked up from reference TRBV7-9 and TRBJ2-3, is DTGVSQNPRHKITKRGQNVTFRCDPISEHNRLYWYRQTLGQGPEFLTYFQNEAQLEKSRLLSDRFSAERPKGSFSTLEIQRTEQGDSAMYLCASSLERTPGSDTQYFGPGTRLTVL.

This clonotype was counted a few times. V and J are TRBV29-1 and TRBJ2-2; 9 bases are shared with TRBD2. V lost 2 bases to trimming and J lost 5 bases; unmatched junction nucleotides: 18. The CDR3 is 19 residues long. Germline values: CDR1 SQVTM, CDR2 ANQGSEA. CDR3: CSVEPQGGGAKISTGELFF. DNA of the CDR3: TGCAGCGTTGAACCCCAGGGCGGGGGGGCCAAAATTAGTACCGGGGAGCTGTTTTTT.

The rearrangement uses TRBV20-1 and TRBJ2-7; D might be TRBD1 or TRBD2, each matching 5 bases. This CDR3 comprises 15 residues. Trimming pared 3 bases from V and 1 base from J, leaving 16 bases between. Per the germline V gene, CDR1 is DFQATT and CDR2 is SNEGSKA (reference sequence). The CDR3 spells CSARAFGGTSYEQYF. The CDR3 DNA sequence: TGCAGTGCTAGGGCCTTTGGGGGAACTTCCTACGAGCAGTACTTC.

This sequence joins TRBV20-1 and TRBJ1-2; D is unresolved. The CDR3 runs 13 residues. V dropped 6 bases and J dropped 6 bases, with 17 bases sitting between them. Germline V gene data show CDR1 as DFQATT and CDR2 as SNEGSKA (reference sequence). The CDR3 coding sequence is TGCAGTGCCGAGGCGGAGAGGGTAAATGGCTACACCTTC. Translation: CSAEAERVNGYTF.

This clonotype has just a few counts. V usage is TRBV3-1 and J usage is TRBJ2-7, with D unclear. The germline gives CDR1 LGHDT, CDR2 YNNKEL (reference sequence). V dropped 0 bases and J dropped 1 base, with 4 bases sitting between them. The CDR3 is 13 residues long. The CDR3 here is CASSQEQSYEQYF. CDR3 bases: TGTGCCAGCAGCCAAGAACAGTCCTACGAGCAGTACTTC.

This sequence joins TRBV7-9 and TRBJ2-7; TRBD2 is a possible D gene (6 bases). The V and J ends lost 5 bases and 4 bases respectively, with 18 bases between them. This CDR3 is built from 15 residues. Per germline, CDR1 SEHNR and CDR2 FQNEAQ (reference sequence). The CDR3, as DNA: TGTGCCAGCAGCCCAACAGACGGGGGATCTTACGAGCAGTACTTC. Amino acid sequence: CASSPTDGGSYEQYF.

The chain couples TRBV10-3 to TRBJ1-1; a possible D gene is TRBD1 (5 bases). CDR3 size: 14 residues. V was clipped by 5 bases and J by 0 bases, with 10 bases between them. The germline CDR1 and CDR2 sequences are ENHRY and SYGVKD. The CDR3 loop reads CAISKTDMNTEAFF. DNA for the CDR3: TGTGCCATCAGTAAGACAGACATGAACACTGAAGCTTTCTTT.

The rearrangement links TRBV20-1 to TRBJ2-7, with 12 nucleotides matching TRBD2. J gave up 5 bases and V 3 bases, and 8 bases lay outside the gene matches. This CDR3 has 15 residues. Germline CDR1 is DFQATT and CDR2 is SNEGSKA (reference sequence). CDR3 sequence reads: CSASTTSGRSDEQYF. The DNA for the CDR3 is TGCAGTGCTAGTACGACTAGCGGGAGATCTGACGAGCAGTACTTC.

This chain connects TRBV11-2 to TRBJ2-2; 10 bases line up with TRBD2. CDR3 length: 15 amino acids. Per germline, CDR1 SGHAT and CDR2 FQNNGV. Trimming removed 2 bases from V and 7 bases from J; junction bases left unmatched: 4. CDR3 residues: CASSLLAGAHGELFF. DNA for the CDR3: TGTGCCAGCAGCTTACTAGCGGGAGCCCACGGGGAGCTGTTTTTT.

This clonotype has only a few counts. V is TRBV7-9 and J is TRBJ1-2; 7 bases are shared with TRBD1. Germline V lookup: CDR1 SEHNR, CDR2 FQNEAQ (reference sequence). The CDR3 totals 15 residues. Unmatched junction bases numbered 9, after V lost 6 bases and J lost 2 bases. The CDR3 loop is CASRSDMTGNYGYTF. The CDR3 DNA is TGTGCCAGCAGGTCCGATATGACAGGGAACTATGGCTACACCTTC.

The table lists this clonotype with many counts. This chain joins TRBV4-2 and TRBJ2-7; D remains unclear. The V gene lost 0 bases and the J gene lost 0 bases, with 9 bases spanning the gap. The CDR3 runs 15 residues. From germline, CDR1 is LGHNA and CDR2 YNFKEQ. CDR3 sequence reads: CASSQDQYNSYEQYF. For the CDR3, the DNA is TGTGCCAGCAGCCAAGATCAGTACAACTCCTACGAGCAGTACTTC.

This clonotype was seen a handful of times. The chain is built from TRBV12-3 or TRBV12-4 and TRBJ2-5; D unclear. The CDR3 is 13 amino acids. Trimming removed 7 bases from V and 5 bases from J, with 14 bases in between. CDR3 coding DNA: TGTGCCAGCACCACCCGACTTGGCGAGACCCAGTACTTC. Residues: CASTTRLGETQYF.

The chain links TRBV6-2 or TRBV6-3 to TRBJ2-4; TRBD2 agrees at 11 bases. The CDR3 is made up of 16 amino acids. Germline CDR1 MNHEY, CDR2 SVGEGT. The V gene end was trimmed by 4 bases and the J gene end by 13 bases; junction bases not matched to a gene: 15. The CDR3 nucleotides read TGTGCCAGCAGTTTTCCTAGCGGGGGGAACTACAATGAGCAGTACTTC. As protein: CASSFPSGGNYNEQYF.

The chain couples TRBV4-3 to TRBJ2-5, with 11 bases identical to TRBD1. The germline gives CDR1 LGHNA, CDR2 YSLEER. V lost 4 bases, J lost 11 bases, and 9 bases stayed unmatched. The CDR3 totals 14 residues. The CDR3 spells CASSPGTGGWEQYF. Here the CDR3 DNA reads TGCGCCAGCAGCCCCGGGACAGGGGGTTGGGAGCAGTACTTC.

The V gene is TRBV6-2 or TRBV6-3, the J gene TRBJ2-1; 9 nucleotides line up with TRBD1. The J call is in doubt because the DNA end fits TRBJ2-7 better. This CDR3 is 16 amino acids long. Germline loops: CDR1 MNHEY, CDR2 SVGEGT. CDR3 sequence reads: CASSYEIGTGNNEQYF. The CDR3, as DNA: TGTGCCAGCAGTTACGAGATTGGGACAGGGAACAATGAGCAGTACTTC.

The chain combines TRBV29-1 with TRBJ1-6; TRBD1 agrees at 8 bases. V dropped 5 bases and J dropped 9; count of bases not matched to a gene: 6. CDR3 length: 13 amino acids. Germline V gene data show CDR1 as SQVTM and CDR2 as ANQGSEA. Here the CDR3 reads CSVRQGTGSPLHF. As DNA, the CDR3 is TGCAGCGTTAGACAGGGGACGGGTTCACCCCTCCACTTT.

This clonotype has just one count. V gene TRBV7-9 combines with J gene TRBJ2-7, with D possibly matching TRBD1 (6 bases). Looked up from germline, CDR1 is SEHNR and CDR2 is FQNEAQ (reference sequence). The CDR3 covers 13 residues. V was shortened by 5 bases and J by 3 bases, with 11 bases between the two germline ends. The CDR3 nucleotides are TGTGCCAGCAGCGCTAAGGACAGCTACGAGCAGTACTTC. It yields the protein CASSAKDSYEQYF. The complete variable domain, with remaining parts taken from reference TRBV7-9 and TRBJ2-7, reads DTGVSQNPRHKITKRGQNVTFRCDPISEHNRLYWYRQTLGQGPEFLTYFQNEAQLEKSRLLSDRFSAERPKGSFSTLEIQRTEQGDSAMYLCASSAKDSYEQYFGPGTRLTVT.

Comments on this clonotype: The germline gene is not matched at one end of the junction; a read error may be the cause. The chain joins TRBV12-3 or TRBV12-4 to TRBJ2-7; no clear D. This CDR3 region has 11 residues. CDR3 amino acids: CASSLGTERYF. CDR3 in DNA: TGTGCCAGCAGTTTAGGTACAGAGCGGTACTTC.

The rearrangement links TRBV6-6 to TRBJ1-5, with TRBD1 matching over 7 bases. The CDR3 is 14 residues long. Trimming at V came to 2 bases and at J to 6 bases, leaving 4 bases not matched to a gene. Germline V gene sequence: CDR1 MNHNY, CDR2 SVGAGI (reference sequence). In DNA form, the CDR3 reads TGTGCCAGCAGTTACCGACAGGGTGGTCAGCCCCAGCATTTT. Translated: CASSYRQGGQPQHF.

The CDR3: CSVQGQYQETQYF. The CDR3 coding sequence is TGCAGCGTTCAAGGCCAGTACCAAGAGACCCAGTACTTC. V usage is TRBV29-1 and J usage is TRBJ2-5, with D uncertain. The CDR3 is made up of 13 amino acids. Germline V lookup: CDR1 SQVTM, CDR2 ANQGSEA. Trimming pared 5 bases from V and 0 bases from J, leaving 10 bases between.

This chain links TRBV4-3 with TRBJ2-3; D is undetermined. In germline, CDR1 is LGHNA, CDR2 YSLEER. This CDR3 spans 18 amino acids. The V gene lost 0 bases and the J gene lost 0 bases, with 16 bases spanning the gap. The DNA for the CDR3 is TGCGCCAGCAGCCAAGATGCTGCGTTCATTTCTAGCACAGATACGCAGTATTTT. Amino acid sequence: CASSQDAAFISSTDTQYF.

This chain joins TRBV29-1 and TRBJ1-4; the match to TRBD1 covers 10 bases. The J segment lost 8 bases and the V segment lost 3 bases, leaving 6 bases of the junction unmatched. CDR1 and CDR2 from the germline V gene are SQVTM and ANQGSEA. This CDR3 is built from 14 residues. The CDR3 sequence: CSVETGGGGEKLFF. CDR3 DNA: TGCAGCGTTGAGACAGGGGGCGGTGGAGAAAAACTGTTTTTT.

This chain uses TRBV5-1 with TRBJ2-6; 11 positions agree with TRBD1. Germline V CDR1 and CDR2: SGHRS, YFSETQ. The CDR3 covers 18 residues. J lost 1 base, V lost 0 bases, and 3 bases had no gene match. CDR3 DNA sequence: TGCGCCAGCAGCTTGGAAGGACAGGGGGCGTCTGGGGCCAACGTCCTGACTTTC. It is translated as CASSLEGQGASGANVLTF. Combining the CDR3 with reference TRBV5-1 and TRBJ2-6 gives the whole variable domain KAGVTQTPRYLIKTRGQQVTLSCSPISGHRSVSWYQQTPGQGLQFLFEYFSETQRNKGNFPGRFSGRQFSNSRSEMNVSTLELGDSALYLCASSLEGQGASGANVLTFGAGSRLTVL.

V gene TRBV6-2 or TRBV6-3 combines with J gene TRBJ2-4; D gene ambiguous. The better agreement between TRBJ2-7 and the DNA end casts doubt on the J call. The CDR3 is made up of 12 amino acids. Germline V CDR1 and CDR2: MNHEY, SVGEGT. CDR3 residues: CASTGSEYEQYF. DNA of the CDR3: TGTGCCAGCACCGGTTCGGAATACGAGCAGTACTTC.

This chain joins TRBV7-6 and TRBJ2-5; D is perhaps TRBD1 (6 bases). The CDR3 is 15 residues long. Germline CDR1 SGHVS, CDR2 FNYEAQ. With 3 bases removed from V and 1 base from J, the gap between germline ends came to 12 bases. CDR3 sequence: CASSFISDSQETQYF. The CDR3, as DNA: TGTGCCAGCAGCTTCATTTCGGACAGCCAAGAGACCCAGTACTTC. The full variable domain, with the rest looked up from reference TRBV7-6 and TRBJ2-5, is GAGVSQSPRYKVTKRGQDVALRCDPISGHVSLYWYRQALGQGPEFLTYFNYEAQQDKSGLPNDRFSAERPEGSISTLTIQRTEQRDSAMYRCASSFISDSQETQYFGPGTRLLVL.

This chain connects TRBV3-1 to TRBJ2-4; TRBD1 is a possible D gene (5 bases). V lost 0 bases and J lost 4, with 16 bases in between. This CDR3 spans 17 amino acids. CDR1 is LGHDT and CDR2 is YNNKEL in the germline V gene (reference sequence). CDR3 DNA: TGTGCCAGCAGCCAAGATCGACAGATACTGAGTAAAAACATTCAGTACTTC. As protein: CASSQDRQILSKNIQYF.

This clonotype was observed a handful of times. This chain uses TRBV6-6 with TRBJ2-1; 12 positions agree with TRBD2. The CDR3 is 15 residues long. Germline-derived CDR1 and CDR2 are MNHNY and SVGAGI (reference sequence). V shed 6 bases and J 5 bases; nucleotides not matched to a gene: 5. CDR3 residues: CASRWTSGTDNEQFF. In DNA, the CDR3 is TGTGCCAGCAGATGGACTAGCGGGACCGACAATGAGCAGTTCTTC.